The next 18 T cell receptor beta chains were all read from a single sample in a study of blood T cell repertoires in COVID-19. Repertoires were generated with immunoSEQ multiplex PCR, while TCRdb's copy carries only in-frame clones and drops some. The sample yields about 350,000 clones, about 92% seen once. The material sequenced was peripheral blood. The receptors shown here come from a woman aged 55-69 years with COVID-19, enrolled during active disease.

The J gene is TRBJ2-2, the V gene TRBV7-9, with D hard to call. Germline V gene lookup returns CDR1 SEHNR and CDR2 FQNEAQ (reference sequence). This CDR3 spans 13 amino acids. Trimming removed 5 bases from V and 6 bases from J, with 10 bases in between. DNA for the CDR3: TGTGCCAGCAGCGAAGTAGTCGCCGGGGAGCTGTTTTTT. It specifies CASSEVVAGELFF.

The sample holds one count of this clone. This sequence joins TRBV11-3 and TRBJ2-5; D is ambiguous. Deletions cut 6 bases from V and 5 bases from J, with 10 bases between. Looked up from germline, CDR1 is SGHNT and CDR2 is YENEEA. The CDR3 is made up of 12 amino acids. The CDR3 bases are TGTGCCAGCAGTGACGTCGGGGAGACCCAGTACTTC. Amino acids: CASSDVGETQYF.

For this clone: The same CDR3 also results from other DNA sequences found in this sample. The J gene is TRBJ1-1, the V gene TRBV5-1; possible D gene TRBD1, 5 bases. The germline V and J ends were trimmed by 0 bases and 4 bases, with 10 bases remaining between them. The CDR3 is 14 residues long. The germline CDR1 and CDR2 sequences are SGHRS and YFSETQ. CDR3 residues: CASSLGQGGTEAFF. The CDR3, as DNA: TGCGCCAGCAGCTTGGGCCAGGGCGGCACTGAAGCTTTCTTT.

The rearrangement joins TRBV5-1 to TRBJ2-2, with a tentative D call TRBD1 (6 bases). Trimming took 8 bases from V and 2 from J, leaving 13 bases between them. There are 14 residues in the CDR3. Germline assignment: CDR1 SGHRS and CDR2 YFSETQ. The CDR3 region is CASSDRSNTGELFF. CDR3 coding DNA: TGCGCCAGTTCTGACAGGTCCAACACCGGGGAGCTGTTTTTT.

CDR3 DNA: TGTGCCAGCAACACGGGAGCGGGGGGGACCTATACGCAGTATTTT. This translates into CASNTGAGGTYTQYF. This chain uses TRBV28 with TRBJ2-3; 10 bases agree with TRBD2. Trimming cost V 7 bases and J 7 bases; bases outside gene matches: 11. The CDR3 runs 15 residues. The germline V gene has CDR1 MDHEN and CDR2 SYDVKM.

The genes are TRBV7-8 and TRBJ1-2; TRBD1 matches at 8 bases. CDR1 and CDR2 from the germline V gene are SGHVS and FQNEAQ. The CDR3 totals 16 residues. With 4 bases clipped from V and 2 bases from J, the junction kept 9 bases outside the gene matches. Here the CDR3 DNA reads TGTGCCAGCAGCTCTACCCAGGCAGGGGGCAACTATGGCTACACCTTC. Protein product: CASSSTQAGGNYGYTF.

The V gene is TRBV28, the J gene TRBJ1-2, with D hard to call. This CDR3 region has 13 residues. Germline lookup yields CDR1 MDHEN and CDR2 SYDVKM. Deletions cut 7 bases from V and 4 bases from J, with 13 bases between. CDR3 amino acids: CASISPSSYGYTF. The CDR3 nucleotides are TGTGCCAGCATAAGCCCCTCAAGCTATGGCTACACCTTC.

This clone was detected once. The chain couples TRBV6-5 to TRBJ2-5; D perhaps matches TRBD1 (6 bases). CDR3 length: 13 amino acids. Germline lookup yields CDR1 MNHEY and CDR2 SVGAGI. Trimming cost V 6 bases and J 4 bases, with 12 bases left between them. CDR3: CASRTTGSETQYF. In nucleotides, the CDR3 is TGTGCCAGCAGGACGACAGGTTCAGAGACCCAGTACTTC.

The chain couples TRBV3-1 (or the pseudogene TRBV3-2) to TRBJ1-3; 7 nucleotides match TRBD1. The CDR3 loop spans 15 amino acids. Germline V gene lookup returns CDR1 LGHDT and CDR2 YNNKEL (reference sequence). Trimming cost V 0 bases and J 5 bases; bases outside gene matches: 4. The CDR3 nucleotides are TGTGCCAGCAGCCAAGAGGCAGGGGGACGAAACACCATATATTTT. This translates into CASSQEAGGRNTIYF.

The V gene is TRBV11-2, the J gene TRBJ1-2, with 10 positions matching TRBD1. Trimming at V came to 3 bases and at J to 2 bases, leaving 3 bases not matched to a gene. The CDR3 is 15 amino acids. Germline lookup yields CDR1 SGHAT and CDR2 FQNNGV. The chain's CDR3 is CASSFDRGPNYGYTF. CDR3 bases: TGTGCCAGCAGCTTCGACAGGGGGCCCAACTATGGCTACACCTTC.

For the CDR3, the DNA is TGTGCCAGCTCACTCGATCCGGGACAGGATTTCTCCTACGAGCAGTACTTC. This sequence encodes CASSLDPGQDFSYEQYF. J is TRBJ2-7 and V is TRBV18, with 8 bases identical to TRBD1. CDR3 length equals 17 residues. Germline CDR1 is KGHSH and CDR2 is LQKENI. J gave up 0 bases and V 4 bases, and 11 bases lay outside the gene matches.

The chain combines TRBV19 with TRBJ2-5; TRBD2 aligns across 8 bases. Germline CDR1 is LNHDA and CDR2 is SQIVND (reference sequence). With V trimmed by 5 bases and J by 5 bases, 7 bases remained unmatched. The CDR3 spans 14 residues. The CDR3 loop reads CASSLRGGAETQYF. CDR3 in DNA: TGTGCCAGTAGTCTCCGGGGGGGGGCGGAGACCCAGTACTTC.

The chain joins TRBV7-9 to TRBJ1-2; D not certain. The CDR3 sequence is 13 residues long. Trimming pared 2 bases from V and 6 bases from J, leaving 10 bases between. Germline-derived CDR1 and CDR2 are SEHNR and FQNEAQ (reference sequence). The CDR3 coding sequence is TGTGCCAGCAGCTTATCCTTTATAGATGGCTACACCTTC. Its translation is CASSLSFIDGYTF.

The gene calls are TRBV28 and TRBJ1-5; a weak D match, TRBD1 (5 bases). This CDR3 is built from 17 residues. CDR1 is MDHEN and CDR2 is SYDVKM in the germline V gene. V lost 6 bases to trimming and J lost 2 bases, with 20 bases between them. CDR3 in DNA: TGTGCCAGCAGGCCCCTGGAGCAGGGAGGGCGCAATCAGCCCCAGCATTTT. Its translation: CASRPLEQGGRNQPQHF.

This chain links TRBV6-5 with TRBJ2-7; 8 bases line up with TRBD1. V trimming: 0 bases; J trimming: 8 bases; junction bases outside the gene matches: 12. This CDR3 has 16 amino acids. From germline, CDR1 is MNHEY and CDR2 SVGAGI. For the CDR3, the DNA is TGTGCCAGCAGTTACTCGATTCTACAGGGGGACGTGAAGCAGTACTTC. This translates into CASSYSILQGDVKQYF.

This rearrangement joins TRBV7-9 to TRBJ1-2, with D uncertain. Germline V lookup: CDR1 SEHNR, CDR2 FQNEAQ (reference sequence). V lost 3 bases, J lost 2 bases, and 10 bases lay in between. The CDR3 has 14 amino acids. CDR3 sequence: CASSFGIRNYGYTF. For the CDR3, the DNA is TGTGCCAGCAGCTTTGGCATACGAAACTATGGCTACACCTTC.

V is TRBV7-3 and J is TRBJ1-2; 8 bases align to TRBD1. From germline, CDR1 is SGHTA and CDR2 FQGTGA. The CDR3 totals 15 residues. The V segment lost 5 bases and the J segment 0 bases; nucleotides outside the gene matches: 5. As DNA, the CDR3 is TGTGCCAGCAGCCCAGGGACAGGAGCTAACTATGGCTACACCTTC. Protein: CASSPGTGANYGYTF.

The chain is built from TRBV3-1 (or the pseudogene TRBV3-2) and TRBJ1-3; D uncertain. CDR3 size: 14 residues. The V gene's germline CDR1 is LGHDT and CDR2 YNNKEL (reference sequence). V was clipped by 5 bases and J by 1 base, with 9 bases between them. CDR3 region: CASSVGRSGNTIYF. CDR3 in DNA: TGTGCCAGCAGCGTGGGGAGGTCTGGAAACACCATATATTTT.